The clone carrying this TCR beta chain was picked up many times. What it binds is not known. Trimming at V came to 1 base and at J to 3 bases, leaving 2 bases not matched to a gene. The germline gives CDR1 ENHRY, CDR2 SYGVKD. The CDR3 is 14 residues long. TCRdb processed the 5' RACE reads anew with MiXCR; each CDR3 protein has one entry. Of some 200,000 distinct CDR3 sequences in the sample, roughly 24% are singletons; the top ten hold approximately 6.6%. This sample was included in a study of CD8 T cells in ankylosing spondylitis. Study-level findings and limits: It appeared that ankylosing spondylitis blood was characterized by a TCR beta motif of under ten highly homologous variants. Past studies reported some motif variants in reactive arthritis synovial fluid and blood.

Sequenced material: blood, either unsorted or a sorted T cell fraction (not recorded which). The TCR comes from a male donor with ankylosing spondylitis or in good health (not recorded which). The chain uses TRBV10-3 and TRBJ2-7; 8 bases line up with TRBD1. CDR3 region: CAISEFDRGYEQYF. CDR3 DNA: TGTGCCATCAGTGAGTTTGACAGGGGCTACGAGCAGTACTTC.